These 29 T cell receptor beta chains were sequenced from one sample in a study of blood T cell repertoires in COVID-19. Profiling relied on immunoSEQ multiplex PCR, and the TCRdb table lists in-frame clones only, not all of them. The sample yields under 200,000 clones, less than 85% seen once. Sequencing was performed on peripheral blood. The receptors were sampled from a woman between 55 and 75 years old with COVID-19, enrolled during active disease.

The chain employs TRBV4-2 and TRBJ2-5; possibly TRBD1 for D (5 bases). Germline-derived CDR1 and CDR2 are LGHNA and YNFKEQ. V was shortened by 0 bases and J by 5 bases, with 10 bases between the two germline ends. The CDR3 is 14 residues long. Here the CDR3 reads CASSQDWGAETQYF. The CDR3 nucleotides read TGTGCCAGCAGCCAAGATTGGGGCGCTGAGACCCAGTACTTC.

CDR3 sequence (DNA): TGTGCCAGCAGCTTAACCGGACTAGCGGGACTGGGAGATACGCAGTATTTT. It translates to CASSLTGLAGLGDTQYF. This chain links TRBV7-8 with TRBJ2-3, with TRBD2 matching 12 bases. The J segment lost 5 bases and the V segment lost 2 bases, leaving 8 bases of the junction unmatched. The CDR3 length is 17 residues. In germline, CDR1 is SGHVS, CDR2 FQNEAQ.

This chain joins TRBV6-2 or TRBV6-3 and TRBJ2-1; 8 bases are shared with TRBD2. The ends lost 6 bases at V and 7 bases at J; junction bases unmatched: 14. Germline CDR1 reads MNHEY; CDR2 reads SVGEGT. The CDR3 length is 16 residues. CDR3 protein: CASSHLTAGGYNEQFF. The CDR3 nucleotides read TGTGCCAGCAGCCACCTCACGGCGGGAGGATATAATGAGCAGTTCTTC.

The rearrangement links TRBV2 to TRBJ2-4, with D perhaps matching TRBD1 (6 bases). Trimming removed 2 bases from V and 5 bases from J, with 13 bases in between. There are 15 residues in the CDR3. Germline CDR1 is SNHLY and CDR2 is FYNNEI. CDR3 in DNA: TGTGCCAGCAGTGAATTAGGGGGAATCCAAAACATTCAGTACTTC. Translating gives CASSELGGIQNIQYF.

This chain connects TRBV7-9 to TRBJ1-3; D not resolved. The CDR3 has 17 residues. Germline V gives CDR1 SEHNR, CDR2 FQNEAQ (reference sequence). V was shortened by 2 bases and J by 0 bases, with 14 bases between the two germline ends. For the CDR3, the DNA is TGTGCCAGCAGCTTAATCCTTGGACGGGACTCTGGAAACACCATATATTTT. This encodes CASSLILGRDSGNTIYF. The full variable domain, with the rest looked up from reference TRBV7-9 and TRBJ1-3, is DTGVSQNPRHKITKRGQNVTFRCDPISEHNRLYWYRQTLGQGPEFLTYFQNEAQLEKSRLLSDRFSAERPKGSFSTLEIQRTEQGDSAMYLCASSLILGRDSGNTIYFGEGSWLTVV.

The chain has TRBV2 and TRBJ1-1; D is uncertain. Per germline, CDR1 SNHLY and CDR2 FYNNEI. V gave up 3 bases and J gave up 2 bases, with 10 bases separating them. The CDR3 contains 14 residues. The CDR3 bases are TGTGCCAGCAGTGAGGGCAGAGTAAACACTGAAGCTTTCTTT. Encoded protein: CASSEGRVNTEAFF. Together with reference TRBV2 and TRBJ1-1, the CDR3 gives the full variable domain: EPEVTQTPSHQVTQMGQEVILRCVPISNHLYFYWYRQILGQKVEFLVSFYNNEISEKSEIFDDQFSVERPDGSNFTLKIRSTKLEDSAMYFCASSEGRVNTEAFFGQGTRLTVV.

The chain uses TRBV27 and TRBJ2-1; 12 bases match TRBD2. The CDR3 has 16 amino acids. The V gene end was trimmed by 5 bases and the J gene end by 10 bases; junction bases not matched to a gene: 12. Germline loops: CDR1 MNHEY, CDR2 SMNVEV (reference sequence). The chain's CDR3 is CASSLLAGGPQGEQFF. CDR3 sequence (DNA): TGTGCCAGCAGTCTACTAGCGGGGGGCCCTCAGGGGGAGCAGTTCTTC.

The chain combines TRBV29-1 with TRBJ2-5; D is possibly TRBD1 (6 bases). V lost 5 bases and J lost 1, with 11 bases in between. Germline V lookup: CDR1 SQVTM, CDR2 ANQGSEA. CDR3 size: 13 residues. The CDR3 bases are TGCAGCGTTATGCGGACAGCCCAAGAGACCCAGTACTTC. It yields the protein CSVMRTAQETQYF.

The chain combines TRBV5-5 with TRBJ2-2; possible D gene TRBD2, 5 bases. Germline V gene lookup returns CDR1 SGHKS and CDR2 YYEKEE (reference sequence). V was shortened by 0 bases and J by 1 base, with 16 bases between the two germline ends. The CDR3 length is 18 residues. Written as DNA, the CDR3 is TGTGCCAGCAGCTTGGATCCGTCCGGGGATAAGAACACCGGGGAGCTGTTTTTT. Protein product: CASSLDPSGDKNTGELFF.

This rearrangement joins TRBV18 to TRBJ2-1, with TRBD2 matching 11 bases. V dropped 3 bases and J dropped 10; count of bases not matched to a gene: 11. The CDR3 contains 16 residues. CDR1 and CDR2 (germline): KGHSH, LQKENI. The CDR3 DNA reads TGTGCCAGCTCACCTACCTCTAGCGGGGGGTCTCGGGAGCAGTTCTTC. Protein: CASSPTSSGGSREQFF.

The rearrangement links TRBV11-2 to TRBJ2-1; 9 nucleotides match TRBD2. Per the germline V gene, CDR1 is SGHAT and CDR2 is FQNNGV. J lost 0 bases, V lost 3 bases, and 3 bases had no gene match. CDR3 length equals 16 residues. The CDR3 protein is CASSFSGGRSYNEQFF. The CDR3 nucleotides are TGTGCCAGCAGCTTTAGCGGGGGCCGCTCCTACAATGAGCAGTTCTTC.

As DNA, the CDR3 is TGTGCCAGCAGCCCCCGTGAGGGAGACACTGAAGCTTTCTTT. Translated, it gives CASSPREGDTEAFF. The gene calls are TRBV7-8 and TRBJ1-1; D gene unclear. V was pared by 5 bases and J by 3 bases, with 13 bases between. Germline CDR1 and CDR2: SGHVS and FQNEAQ. The CDR3 consists of 14 residues.

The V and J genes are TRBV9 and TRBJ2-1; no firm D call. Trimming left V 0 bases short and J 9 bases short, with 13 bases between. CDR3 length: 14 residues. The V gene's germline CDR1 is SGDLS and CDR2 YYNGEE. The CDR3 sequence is CASSVAESGGEQFF. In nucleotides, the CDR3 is TGTGCCAGCAGCGTAGCGGAGAGTGGTGGTGAGCAGTTCTTC.

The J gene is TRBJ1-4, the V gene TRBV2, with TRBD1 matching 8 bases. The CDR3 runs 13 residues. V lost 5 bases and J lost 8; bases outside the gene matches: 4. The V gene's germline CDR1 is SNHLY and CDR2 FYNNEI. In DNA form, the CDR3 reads TGTGCCAGCAGTACCCGGACAGGGGAAAAACTGTTTTTT. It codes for CASSTRTGEKLFF.

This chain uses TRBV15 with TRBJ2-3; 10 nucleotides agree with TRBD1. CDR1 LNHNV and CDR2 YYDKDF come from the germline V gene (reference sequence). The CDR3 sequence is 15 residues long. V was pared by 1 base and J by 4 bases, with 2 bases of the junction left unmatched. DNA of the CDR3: TGTGCCACCAGCAGAGGGGACAGGGGCCCAGATACGCAGTATTTT. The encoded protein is CATSRGDRGPDTQYF.

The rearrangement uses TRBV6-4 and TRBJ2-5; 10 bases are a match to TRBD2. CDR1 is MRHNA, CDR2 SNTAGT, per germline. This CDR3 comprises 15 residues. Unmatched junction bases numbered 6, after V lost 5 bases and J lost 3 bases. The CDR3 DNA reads TGTGCCAGCAGTTTAACTAGCGGGGACAAAGAGACCCAGTACTTC. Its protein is CASSLTSGDKETQYF.

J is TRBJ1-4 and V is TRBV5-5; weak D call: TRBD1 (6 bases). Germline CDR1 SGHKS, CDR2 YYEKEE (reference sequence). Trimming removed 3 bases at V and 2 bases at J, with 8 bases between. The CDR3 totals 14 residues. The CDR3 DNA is TGTGCCAGCAGCTACAGGGCCACTAATGAAAAACTGTTTTTT. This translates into CASSYRATNEKLFF.

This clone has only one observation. CDR3 region: CASSQESGGNSPLHF. The CDR3 region has the DNA TGCGCCAGCAGCCAAGAGAGCGGGGGAAATTCACCCCTCCACTTT. The V and J genes are TRBV4-3 and TRBJ1-6, with D maybe TRBD1 (5 bases). V gave up 0 bases and J gave up 7 bases, with 10 bases separating them. The CDR3 spans 15 residues. CDR1 and CDR2 from the germline V gene are LGHNA and YSLEER.

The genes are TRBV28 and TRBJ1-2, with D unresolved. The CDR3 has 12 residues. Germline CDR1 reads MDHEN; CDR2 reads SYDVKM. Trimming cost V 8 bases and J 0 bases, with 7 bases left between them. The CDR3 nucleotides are TGTGCCAGCCAGAACGCTAACTATGGCTACACCTTC. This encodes CASQNANYGYTF.

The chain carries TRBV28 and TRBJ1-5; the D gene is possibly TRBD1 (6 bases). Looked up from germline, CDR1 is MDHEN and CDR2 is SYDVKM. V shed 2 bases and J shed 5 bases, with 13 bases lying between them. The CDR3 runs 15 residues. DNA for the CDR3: TGTGCCAGCAGTTTACTTAGAGGGGGTGATCAGCCCCAGCATTTT. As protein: CASSLLRGGDQPQHF.

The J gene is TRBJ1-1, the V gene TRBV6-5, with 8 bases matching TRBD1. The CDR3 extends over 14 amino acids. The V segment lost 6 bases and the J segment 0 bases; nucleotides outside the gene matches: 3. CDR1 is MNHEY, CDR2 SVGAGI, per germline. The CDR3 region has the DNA TGTGCCAGCAGCAGGGGGCTATTGAACACTGAAGCTTTCTTT. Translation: CASSRGLLNTEAFF.

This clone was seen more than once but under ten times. CDR3 DNA sequence: TGTGCCACCAGTGATCCGTCGTGGGAGGGGGACGGGGAGCTGTTTTTT. This encodes CATSDPSWEGDGELFF. The rearrangement uses TRBV24-1 and TRBJ2-2; maybe TRBD2 (7 bases). The V and J ends lost 3 bases and 7 bases respectively, with 17 bases between them. The CDR3 has 16 residues. Germline CDR1 KGHDR, CDR2 SFDVKD.

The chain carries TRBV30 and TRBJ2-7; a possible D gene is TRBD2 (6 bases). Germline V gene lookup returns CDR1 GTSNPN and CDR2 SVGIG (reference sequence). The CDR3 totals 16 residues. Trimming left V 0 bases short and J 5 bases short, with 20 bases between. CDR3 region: CAWSVSGRRGRNEQYF. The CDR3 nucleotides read TGTGCCTGGAGTGTATCTGGCCGCCGGGGGAGGAACGAGCAGTACTTC.

CDR3 amino acids: CASRSYRYNEQFF. DNA of the CDR3: TGTGCCAGCAGATCCTACAGGTACAATGAGCAGTTCTTC. The gene calls are TRBV2 and TRBJ2-1; D may be TRBD1 (5 bases). Germline lookup yields CDR1 SNHLY and CDR2 FYNNEI. There are 13 residues in the CDR3. Between the trimmed V and J ends, which lost 6 bases and 4 bases, there was a span of 10 bases.

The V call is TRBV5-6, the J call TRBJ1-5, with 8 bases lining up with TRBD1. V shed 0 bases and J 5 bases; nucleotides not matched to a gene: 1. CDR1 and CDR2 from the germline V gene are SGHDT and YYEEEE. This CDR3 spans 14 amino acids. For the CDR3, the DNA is TGTGCCAGCAGCTTGGCAGGGGGCCATCAGCCCCAGCATTTT. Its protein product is CASSLAGGHQPQHF.

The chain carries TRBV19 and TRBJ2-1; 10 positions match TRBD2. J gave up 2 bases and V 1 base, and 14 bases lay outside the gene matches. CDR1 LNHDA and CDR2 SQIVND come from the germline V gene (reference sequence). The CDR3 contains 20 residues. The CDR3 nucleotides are TGTGCCAGTAGTATAGGTCGGACTAGCGGTCGTTGGTTTACCTACAATGAGCAGTTCTTC. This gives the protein CASSIGRTSGRWFTYNEQFF.

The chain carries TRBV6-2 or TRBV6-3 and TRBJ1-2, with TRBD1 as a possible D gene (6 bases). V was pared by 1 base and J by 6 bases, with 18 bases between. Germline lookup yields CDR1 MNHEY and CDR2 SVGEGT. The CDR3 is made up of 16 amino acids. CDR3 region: CASSYFLAGVRNGYTF. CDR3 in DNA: TGTGCCAGCAGTTACTTCCTGGCAGGGGTTAGAAATGGCTACACCTTC.

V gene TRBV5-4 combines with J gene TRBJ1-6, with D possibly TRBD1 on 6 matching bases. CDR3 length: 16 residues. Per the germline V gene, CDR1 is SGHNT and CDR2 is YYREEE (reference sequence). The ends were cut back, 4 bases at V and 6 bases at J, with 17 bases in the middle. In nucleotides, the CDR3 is TGTGCCAGCAGCCCGCAGTGGACAGCGTTTAATTCACCCCTCCACTTT. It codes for CASSPQWTAFNSPLHF.

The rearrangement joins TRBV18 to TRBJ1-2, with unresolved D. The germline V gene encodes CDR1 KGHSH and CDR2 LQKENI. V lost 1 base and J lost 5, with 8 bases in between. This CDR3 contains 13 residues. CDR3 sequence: CASSPLGRYGYTF. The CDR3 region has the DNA TGTGCCAGCTCACCACTGGGCCGATATGGCTACACCTTC.